These T cell receptor beta chains were read from a single sample in a study of low-dose radiotherapy and immunotherapy resistance in tumors. TCRdb used MiXCR to reprocess the reads, holding one entry per CDR3 protein. The top ten clones hold about 1.3% of a sample with around 80,000 distinct CDR3 sequences, 15% to 20% of them seen once. This specimen consisted of PBMCs, obtained after low-dose radiotherapy plus immunotherapy. Source of these receptors: a male donor with prostate cancer. Each CDR3 is given with its conserved first and last residue. D genes are given only for firm matches. Size is stated for part of the rows, as once, few or many counts, or as a class when the clone is expanded.

D,J,size,V,CDR3,DNA
TRBD2,TRBJ2-1,many,TRBV7-2,CASSLAPAGGPNEQFF,TGTGCCAGCAGCTTAGCCCCAGCGGGAGGGCCAAATGAGCAGTTCTTC
TRBD2,TRBJ2-7,-,TRBV7-9,CASRPGTSAREQYF,TGTGCCAGCAGGCCCGGGACTAGCGCGCGCGAGCAGTACTTC
TRBD2,TRBJ2-1,many,TRBV6-2/TRBV6-3,CASSYGGGNYNEQFF,TGTGCCAGCAGTTACGGGGGGGGGAACTACAATGAGCAGTTCTTC
TRBD1,TRBJ2-7,many,TRBV7-9,CASSARTGTYEQYF,TGTGCCAGCAGCGCCCGGACAGGGACCTACGAGCAGTACTTC
TRBD1,TRBJ1-1,many,TRBV5-4,CASSLVGQLNTEAFF,TGTGCCAGCAGCTTGGTGGGACAGCTAAACACTGAAGCTTTCTTT
TRBD1,TRBJ1-5,many,TRBV7-2,CASSRLPGQLNQPQHF,TGTGCCAGCAGCCGTTTACCGGGACAGCTAAATCAGCCCCAGCATTTT
-,TRBJ2-1,many,TRBV20-1,CSAERFSSYNEQFF,TGCAGTGCAGAGCGGTTTAGCTCCTACAATGAGCAGTTCTTC
TRBD2,TRBJ2-1,many,TRBV14,CASSRQLAQRSSYNEQFF,TGTGCCAGCAGCCGCCAACTAGCGCAAAGGAGCTCCTACAATGAGCAGTTCTTC
TRBD1,TRBJ2-3,many,TRBV30,CAWSGLGGLYTQYF,TGTGCCTGGAGTGGTCTAGGGGGCTTATATACGCAGTATTTT
-,TRBJ1-2,few,TRBV28,CAIKNQGYDYGYTF,TGTGCCATCAAAAACCAGGGATACGACTATGGCTACACCTTC
-,TRBJ1-2,once,TRBV28,CASSPVTVNYGYTF,TGTGCCAGCAGTCCCGTGACGGTCAACTATGGGTACACCTTC
-,TRBJ1-1,many,TRBV4-3,CASSQDPRSNTEAFF,TGCGCCAGCAGCCAAGATCCCAGGTCCAACACTGAAGCTTTCTTT
TRBD1,TRBJ2-1,many,TRBV5-4,CASSPKGQGLSYNEQFF,TGTGCCAGCAGCCCCAAGGGACAGGGCCTCTCCTACAATGAGCAGTTCTTC
TRBD1,TRBJ1-1,many,TRBV12-3/TRBV12-4,CASSIRTGSNTEAFF,TGTGCCAGCAGTATCAGGACAGGGTCGAACACTGAAGCTTTCTTT
-,TRBJ2-7,many,TRBV18,CASSPREYEQYF,TGTGCCAGCTCACCACGCGAGTACGAGCAGTACTTC
-,TRBJ1-5,many,TRBV20-1,CSAGRQLLDQPQHF,TGCAGTGCGGGCCGACAGTTACTCGATCAGCCCCAGCATTTT
TRBD1,TRBJ1-3,-,TRBV5-6,CASSWDRAGNTIYF,TGTGCCAGCAGCTGGGACAGGGCTGGAAACACCATATATTTT
-,TRBJ2-5,-,TRBV2,CASKYQETQYF,TGTGCCAGCAAGTACCAAGAGACCCAGTACTTC
TRBD2,TRBJ2-7,many,TRBV20-1,CSGAGLGVYEQYF,TGCAGTGGGGCGGGACTAGGTGTCTACGAGCAGTACTTC
TRBD1,TRBJ2-7,-,TRBV18,CASSADRGLEQYF,TGTGCCAGCTCAGCGGACAGGGGGCTCGAGCAGTACTTC
TRBD2,TRBJ2-3,many,TRBV5-4,CASSSIAGGPSGDTQYF,TGTGCCAGCAGCTCAATAGCGGGAGGGCCCTCAGGAGATACGCAGTATTTT
TRBD1,TRBJ1-5,few,TRBV7-8,CASSLRDRGDQPQHF,TGTGCCAGCAGCTTAAGGGACAGGGGGGATCAGCCCCAGCATTTT
-,TRBJ1-2,many,TRBV13,CASSLDKVYGYTF,TGTGCCAGCAGTTTGGACAAGGTCTATGGCTACACCTTC
-,TRBJ2-5,many,TRBV4-2,CASSQESRAQETQYF,TGTGCCAGCAGCCAAGAGTCCAGGGCTCAAGAGACCCAGTACTTC
TRBD2,TRBJ2-1,few,TRBV5-6,CASSLRPGLAGGPNSGEQFF,TGTGCCAGCAGCTTGCGGCCGGGACTAGCGGGAGGGCCGAACTCGGGTGAGCAGTTCTTC
-,TRBJ1-2,many,TRBV2,CASRQGLPPYGYTF,TGTGCCAGCAGACAGGGCCTTCCCCCCTATGGCTACACCTTC